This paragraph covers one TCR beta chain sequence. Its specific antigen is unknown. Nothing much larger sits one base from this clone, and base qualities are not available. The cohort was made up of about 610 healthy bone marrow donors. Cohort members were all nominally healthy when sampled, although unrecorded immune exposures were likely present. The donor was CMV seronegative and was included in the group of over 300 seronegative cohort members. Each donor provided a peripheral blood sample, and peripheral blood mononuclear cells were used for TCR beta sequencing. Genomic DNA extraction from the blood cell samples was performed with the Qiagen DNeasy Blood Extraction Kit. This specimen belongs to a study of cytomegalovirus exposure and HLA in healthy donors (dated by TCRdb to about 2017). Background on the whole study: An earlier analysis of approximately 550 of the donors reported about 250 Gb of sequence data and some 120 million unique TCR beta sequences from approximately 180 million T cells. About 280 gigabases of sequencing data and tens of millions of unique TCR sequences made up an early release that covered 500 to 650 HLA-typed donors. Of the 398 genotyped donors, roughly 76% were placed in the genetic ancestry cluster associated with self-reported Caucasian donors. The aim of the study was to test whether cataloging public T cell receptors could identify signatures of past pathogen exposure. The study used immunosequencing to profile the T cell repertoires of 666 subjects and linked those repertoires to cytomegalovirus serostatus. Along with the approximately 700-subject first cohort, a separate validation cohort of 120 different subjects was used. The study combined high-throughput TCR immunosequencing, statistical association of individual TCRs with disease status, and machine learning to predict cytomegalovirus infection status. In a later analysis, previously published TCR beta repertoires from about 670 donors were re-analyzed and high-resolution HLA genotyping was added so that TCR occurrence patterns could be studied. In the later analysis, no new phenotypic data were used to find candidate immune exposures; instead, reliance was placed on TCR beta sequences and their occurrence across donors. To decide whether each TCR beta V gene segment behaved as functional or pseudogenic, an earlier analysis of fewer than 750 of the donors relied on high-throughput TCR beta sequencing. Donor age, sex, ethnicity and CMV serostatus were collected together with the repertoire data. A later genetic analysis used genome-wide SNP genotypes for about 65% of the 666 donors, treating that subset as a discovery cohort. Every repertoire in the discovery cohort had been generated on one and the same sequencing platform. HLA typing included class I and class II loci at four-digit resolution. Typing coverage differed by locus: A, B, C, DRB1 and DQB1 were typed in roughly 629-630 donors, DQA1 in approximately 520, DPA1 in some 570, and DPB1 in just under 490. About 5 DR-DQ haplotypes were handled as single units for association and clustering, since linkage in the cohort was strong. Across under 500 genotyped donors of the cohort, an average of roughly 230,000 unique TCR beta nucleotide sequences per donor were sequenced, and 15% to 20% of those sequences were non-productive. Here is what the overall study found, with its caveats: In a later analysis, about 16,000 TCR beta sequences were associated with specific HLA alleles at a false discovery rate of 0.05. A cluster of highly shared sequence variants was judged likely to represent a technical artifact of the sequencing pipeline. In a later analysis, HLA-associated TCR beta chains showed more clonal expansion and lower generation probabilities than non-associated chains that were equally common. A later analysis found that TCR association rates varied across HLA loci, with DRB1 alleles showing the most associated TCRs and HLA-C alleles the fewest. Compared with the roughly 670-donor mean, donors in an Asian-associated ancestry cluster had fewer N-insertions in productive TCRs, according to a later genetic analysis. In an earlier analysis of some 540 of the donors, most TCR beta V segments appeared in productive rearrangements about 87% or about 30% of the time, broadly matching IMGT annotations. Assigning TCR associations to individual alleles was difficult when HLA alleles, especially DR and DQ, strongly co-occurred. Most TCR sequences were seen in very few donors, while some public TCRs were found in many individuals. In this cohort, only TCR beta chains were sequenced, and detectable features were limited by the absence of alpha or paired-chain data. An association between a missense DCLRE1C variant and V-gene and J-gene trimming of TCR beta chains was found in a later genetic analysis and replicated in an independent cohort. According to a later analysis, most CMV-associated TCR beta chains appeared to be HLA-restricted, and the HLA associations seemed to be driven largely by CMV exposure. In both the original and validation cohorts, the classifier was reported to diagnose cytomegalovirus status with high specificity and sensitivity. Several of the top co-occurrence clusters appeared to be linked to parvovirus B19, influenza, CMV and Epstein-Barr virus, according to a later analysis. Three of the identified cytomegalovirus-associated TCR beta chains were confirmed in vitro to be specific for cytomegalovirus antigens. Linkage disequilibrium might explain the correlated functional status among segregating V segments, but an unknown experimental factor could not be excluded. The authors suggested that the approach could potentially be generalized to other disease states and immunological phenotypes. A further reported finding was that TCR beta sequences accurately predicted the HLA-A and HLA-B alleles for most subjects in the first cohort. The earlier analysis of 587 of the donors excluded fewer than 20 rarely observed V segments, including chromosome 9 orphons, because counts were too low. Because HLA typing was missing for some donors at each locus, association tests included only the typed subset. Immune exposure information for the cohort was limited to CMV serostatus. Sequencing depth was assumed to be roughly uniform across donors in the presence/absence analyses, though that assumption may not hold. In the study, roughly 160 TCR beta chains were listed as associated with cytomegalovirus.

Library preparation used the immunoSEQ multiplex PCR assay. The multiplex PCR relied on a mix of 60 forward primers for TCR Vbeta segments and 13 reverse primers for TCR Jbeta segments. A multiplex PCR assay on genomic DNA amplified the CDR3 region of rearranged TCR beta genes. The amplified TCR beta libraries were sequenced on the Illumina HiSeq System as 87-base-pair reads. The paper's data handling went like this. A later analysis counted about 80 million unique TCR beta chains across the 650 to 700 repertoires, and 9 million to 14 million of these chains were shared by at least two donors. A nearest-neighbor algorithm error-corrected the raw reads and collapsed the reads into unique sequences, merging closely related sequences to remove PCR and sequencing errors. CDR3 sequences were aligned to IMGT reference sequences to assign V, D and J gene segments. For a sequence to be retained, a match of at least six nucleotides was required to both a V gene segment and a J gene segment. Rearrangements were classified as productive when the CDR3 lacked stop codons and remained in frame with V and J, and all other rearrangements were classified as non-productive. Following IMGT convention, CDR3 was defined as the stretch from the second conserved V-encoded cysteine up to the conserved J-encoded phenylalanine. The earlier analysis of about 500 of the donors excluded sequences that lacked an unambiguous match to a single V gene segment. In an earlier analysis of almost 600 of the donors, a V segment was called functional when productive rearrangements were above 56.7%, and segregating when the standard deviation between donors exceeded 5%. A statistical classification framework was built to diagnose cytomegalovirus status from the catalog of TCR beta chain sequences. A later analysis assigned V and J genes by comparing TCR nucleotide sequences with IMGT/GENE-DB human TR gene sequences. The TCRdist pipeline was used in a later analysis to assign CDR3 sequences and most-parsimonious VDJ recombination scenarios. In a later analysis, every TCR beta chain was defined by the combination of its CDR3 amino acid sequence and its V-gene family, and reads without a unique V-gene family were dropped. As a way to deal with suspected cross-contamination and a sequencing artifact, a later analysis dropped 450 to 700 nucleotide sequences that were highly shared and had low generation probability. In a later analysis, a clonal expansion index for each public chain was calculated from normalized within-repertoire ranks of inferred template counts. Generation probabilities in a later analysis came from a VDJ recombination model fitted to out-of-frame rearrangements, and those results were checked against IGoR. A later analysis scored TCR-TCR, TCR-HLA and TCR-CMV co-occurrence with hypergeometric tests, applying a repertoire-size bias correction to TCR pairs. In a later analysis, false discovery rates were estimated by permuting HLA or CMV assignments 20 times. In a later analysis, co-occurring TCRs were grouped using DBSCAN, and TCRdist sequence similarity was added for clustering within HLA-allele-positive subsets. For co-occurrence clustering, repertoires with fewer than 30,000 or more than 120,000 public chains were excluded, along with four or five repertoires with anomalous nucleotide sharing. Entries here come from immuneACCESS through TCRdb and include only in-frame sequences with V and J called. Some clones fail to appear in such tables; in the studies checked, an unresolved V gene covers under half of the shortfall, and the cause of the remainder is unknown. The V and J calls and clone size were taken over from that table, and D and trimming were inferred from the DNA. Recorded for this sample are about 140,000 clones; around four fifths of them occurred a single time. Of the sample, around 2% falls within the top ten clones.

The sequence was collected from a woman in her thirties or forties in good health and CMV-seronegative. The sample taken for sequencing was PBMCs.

CDR3 sequence: CASSLDPTGGLSYEQYF. The DNA is as follows: TGTGCCAGCAGCTTGGACCCGACAGGGGGCCTCTCCTACGAGCAGTACTTC. This chain joins TRBV5-5 to TRBJ2-7, with TRBD1 identical over 10 junction bases. According to the germline V gene (reference sequence), CDR1 reads SGHKS and CDR2 reads YYEKEE. At the junction V is shortened by 0 bases and J by 0 bases; bases outside the gene matches: 6. From cysteine to phenylalanine, the CDR3 is 17 amino acids long. Only the CDR3 DNA is retained, 51 bases long and in frame from the first base.